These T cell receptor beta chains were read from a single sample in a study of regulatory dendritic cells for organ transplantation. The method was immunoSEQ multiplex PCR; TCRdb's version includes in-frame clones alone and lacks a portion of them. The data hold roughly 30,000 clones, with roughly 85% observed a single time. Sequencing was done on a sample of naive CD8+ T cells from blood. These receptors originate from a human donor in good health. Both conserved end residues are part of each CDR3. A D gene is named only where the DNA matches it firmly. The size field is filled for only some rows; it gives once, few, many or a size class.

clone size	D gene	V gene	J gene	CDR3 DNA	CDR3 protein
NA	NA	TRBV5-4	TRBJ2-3	TGTGCCAGCAGCTTGGAGTTGTCAGGGCCAGATACGCAGTATTTT	CASSLELSGPDTQYF
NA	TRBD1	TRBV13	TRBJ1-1	TGTGCCAGCAGCTTAAGCGACAGGGGGTCGAACACTGAAGCTTTCTTT	CASSLSDRGSNTEAFF
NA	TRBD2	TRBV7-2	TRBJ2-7	TGTGCCAGCAGCTTCGGCGGGGGGCCCAGCGAGCAGTACTTC	CASSFGGGPSEQYF
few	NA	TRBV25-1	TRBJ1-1	TGTGCCAGCAGTACCCAGGGGCACGCTGAAGCTTTCTTT	CASSTQGHAEAFF
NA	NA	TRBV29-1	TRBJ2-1	TGCAGCGTTGAAGGTCTGTACCGGGATACGGGGTACGATGAGCAGTTCTTC	CSVEGLYRDTGYDEQFF
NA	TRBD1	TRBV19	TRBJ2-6	TGTGCCAGTACCCGACAGGGGGGGAGCTCTGGGGCCAACGTCCTGACTTTC	CASTRQGGSSGANVLTF
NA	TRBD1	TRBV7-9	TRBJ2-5	TGTGCCAGCAGCTTACCGACTACTGGACAGGGAGGGACCCAGTACTTC	CASSLPTTGQGGTQYF
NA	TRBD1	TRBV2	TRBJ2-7	TGTGCCAGCAAACTAAGACAGGGGCTTTACGAGCAGTACTTC	CASKLRQGLYEQYF
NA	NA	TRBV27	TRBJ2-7	TGTGCCAGCAGTTCCCGGACAGAGTACGAGCAGTACTTC	CASSSRTEYEQYF
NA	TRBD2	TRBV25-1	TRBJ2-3	TGTGCCAGCAGTGAATTGCTAGCGGGGGCATTAGATACGCAGTATTTT	CASSELLAGALDTQYF
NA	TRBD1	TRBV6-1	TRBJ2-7	TGTGCCACCGGGACAGGTCCCTACGAGCAGTACTTC	CATGTGPYEQYF
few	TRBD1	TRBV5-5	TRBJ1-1	TGTGCCAGCAGCACAGGGGTCGACACTGAAGCTTTCTTT	CASSTGVDTEAFF
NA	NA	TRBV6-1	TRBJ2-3	TGTGCCAGCAGTGGACCTTTTCGTGGACAGTTTCAGGGCACAGATACGCAGTATTTT	CASSGPFRGQFQGTDTQYF
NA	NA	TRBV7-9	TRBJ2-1	TGTGCCAGCAGCTTGTTAGATGAGGCTGAGCAGTTCTTC	CASSLLDEAEQFF
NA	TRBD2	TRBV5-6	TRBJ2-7	TGTGCCAGCAGCTTGGCCGGTAGATTAGCGGGGGAGGGCGAGCAGTACTTC	CASSLAGRLAGEGEQYF
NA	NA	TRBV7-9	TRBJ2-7	TGTGCCAGCAGCTTAGACGGGTCCTACGAGCAGTACTTC	CASSLDGSYEQYF
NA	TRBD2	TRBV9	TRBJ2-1	TGTGCCAGCAGCGTCCTCGCCGGGACTAGCGGGGGGGACCCCTACAATGAGCAGTTCTTC	CASSVLAGTSGGDPYNEQFF
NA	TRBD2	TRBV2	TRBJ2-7	TGTGCCAGCGGGGGGGGAGCGGGGCCTAGCTTATCCTACGAGCAGTACTTC	CASGGGAGPSLSYEQYF
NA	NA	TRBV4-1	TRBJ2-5	TGCGCCAGCAGCCAAGAGGGAACAGGGCCTGGGGAGACCCAGTACTTC	CASSQEGTGPGETQYF
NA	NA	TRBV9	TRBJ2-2	TGTGCCAGCAGTTCATCGGGGGCCGGGGAGCTGTTTTTT	CASSSSGAGELFF
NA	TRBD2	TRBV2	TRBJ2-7	TGTGCCAGCAGTCCTCTAGCGGAGCCCTACGAGCAGTACTTC	CASSPLAEPYEQYF
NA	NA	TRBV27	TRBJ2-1	TGTGCCAGCGGCTTGCAGGGTGGGCAGTTCTTC	CASGLQGGQFF
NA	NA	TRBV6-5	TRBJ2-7	TGTGCCAGCAGTTACGAAGGGTCGGGGGAGCAGTACTTC	CASSYEGSGEQYF
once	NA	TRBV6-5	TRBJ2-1	TGTGCCAGCAGTTTGGAGGGGAGTGAGCAGTTCTTC	CASSLEGSEQFF
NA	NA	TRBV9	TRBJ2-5	TGTGCCAGCAGCGTGAGGCTACAAGAGACCCAGTACTTC	CASSVRLQETQYF
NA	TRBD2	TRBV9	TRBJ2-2	TGTGCCAGCAGCGCCGCGCCGCTAGCGGGGGTTCCAAACACCGGGGAGCTGTTTTTT	CASSAAPLAGVPNTGELFF
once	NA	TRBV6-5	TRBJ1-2	TGTGCCAGCAGTTACTCAGCTGGGGCTGATGGCTGCACCTTC	CASSYSAGADGCTF
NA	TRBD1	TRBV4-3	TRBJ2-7	TGCGCCAGCAGCCAAGGCCTAGCAGGGGGCTACGAGCAGTACTTC	CASSQGLAGGYEQYF
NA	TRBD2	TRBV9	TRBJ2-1	TGTGCCAGCAGCGCCCTAGCGGGGGGGCCTAATGAGCAGTTCTTC	CASSALAGGPNEQFF